The source of this T cell receptor beta chain is a study of regulatory T cells in long-lasting Graves disease (dated by TCRdb to about 2021). Describing the broader study: In the newly diagnosed Graves' disease group, patients had been taking antithyroid drugs for less than 3 months. Persistent Graves' disease patients were compared with newly diagnosed Graves' disease patients by peripheral blood TCR sequencing and RNA sequencing. The study took place in China and was registered as a clinical trial. A total of around 35 samples were covered by TCR sequencing, comprising approximately 13 persistent and roughly 20 newly diagnosed Graves' disease patients.

V lost 2 bases and J lost 0 bases; the stretch between them is 11 bases long. Reading from cysteine to phenylalanine, the CDR3 counts 15 amino acids. Only the CDR3 DNA is retained, 45 bases long and in frame from the first base. Per the germline V gene (reference sequence), DFQATT is the CDR1 and SNEGSKA is the CDR2. As regards this clonotype: Its antigen is currently not known. No clone much larger than this one lies a single base away; base qualities are absent.

The study at large found these results: Only peripheral blood was studied, because thyroid tissue, the primary lesion, was inaccessible. Compared with newly diagnosed patients, patients with persistent Graves' disease had lower TCR Shannon entropy and fewer highly expanded clones, which suggests clonal expansion. The authors acknowledged the small sample size as a limitation that may reduce accuracy. A larger number of public clonotypes was shared among persistent patients (over 2,500) than among newly diagnosed patients (around 970). TRBV28, TRBJ1-2 and TRBJ2-5 were preferentially used in persistent disease, while TRBV20-1 and TRBJ2-1 were favored in newly diagnosed disease. Sequencing and analysis were restricted to the TCR beta chain.

In light of the paper, this sample's time point label describes: newly diagnosed GD, antithyroid drugs for less than 3 months. RNA was extracted from PBMCs in TRIzol for both TCR sequencing and RNA sequencing. Graves' disease was diagnosed according to American Thyroid Association guidelines. The patients came from an endocrinology department in Xi'an, China. Each patient gave around 9.2 milliliters of peripheral blood, collected in an EDTA anticoagulant tube. Ficoll Paque Plus density gradient separation was used to isolate PBMCs, and no further T cell sorting was performed. An Agilent 2100 Bioanalyzer and agarose gel were used to check RNA quality, and a NanoDrop 2000 was used to measure RNA concentration. To prepare the library, multiplex PCR was applied. Sequencing was carried out with an Illumina HiSeq 4000. iRepertoire HTBI primers and Arm-PCR amplification of CDR3 regions were used to construct TCR beta libraries. Gel purification was performed on PCR products prior to sequencing. The authors' analysis ran thus. Across samples, around 62 TRBV and 15 or so TRBJ segments were identified and used for gene usage analysis of CDR3 amino acid clonotypes. COPE and FqMerger were used to merge the filtered high-quality paired reads into contigs. Contigs were aligned with BLAST to IMGT TRBV, TRBD and TRBJ reference genes, and CDR3 was defined per IMGT. Any clonotype with a frequency above 0.1% was counted as a highly expanded clone. Repertoire diversity was measured by Shannon entropy, and V-J evenness by the Gini coefficient. Clonotypes shared by more than one individual were considered public. The public reads were reprocessed in TCRdb via fastp at Q25 and MiXCR, keeping in-frame beta chains. CDR3 protein sequences are deduplicated, and each keeps its most common genes and DNA. The V and J calls, along with clone size, are taken from TCRdb and not from the paper's own processing. This sample lists around 500,000 distinct CDR3 sequences; approximately 12% were detected once. The ten largest clonotypes hold roughly a tenth of the sample.

In addition, the sample was reused for a study of T cells in Graves' hyperthyroidism and ophthalmopathy. Per that second paper: Stable Graves' hyperthyroidism was defined as the absence of progression to ophthalmopathy over 18 months of follow-up. Hyperthyroidism patients were newly diagnosed, had a disease duration of under 2 months, and were aged 18 to 65 years. The study excluded patients with uncontrolled infections, other autoimmune diseases, pregnancy or lactation. Diagnoses were based on clinical symptoms, serum thyroxine and TRAb, thyroid ultrasound and orbital computed tomography. The first round of RT-PCR for the TCR CDR3 was performed with the HTBI primer set and the Qiagen OneStep RT-PCR kit. Most expanded thyroid clonotypes (frequency above 0.001) were also detected in blood, suggesting blood repertoires may reflect thyroid immune responses. In cross-validation, a model built on a 13 V-J signature told ophthalmopathy apart from stable hyperthyroidism with approximately 90% sensitivity and around 84% specificity, and in testing the same model reached 80%/75%. In validation, the model predicted progression to ophthalmopathy a median of roughly 6.2 months before onset, with approximately 70% sensitivity and around 76% specificity. TCR V-J signatures able to tell the groups apart were searched for in a discovery cohort of 100 or so patients, of whom 40 to 45 had Graves' ophthalmopathy and around 58 had stable Graves' hyperthyroidism. Prospective prediction of ophthalmopathy was tested in an independent validation cohort of approximately 19 hyperthyroidism patients and some 17 patients who later progressed to ophthalmopathy. For training and testing, the roughly 100 patients in the discovery cohort were randomly divided in a 7:3 ratio. Thyroid tissue and blood T-cell repertoires from more than five Graves' hyperthyroidism patients were also compared in the study. After sampling, hyperthyroidism patients received methimazole starting at 30 mg daily, and ophthalmopathy patients received high-dose intravenous methylprednisolone. A second multiplex PCR round built the libraries, followed by size selection and purification. Sequencing of the libraries was done on an Illumina HiSeq2000 using paired-end 100 bp reads. SOAPnuke was used to process the raw data, removing reads that contained adapters or uncalled bases, had a mean Phred below 15, or lacked an exact match to the constant primer or identifier. COPE v1.2.5 was used to merge high-quality paired reads, and clonotypes were defined as unique nucleotide sequences. Clonotypes were aligned to IMGT TRBV, TRBD and TRBJ reference segments using MiTCR v1.1. The analysis included only V-J combinations with a frequency above 0.0001, which together covered 99% to 99.2% of the repertoires. The TCS score was defined as the ratio of F50 (clonal expansion) to E x V (chaos), calculated using BLOSUM62-based TCRdist between CDR3 peptides within each V-J. Welch's t-statistics and random forest reduced some 510 V-J features to about 13, which were used in a naive Bayes classifier (R e1071). No statistical method was used to fix the sample size in advance, and group allocation was not hidden from the investigators. TCR Vbeta CDR3 sequencing of 120 to 150 peripheral blood samples (43 ophthalmopathy, 75 hyperthyroidism and 17 progressor patients) is reported in the paper.

This receptor was identified in a man in his thirties or forties with Graves disease. Donor details come from another sample of the same person, matched by shared clones. The sample here was peripheral blood mononuclear cells (PBMCs), taken at new diagnosis, from a patient treated with antithyroid drugs. The rearrangement combines TRBV20-1 with TRBJ1-3, with the D gene not clear enough to name. This receptor has the CDR3 CSARRRRSSGNTIYF. In nucleotides, the sequence is TGCAGTGCTAGAAGACGGCGCTCCTCTGGAAACACCATATATTTT.